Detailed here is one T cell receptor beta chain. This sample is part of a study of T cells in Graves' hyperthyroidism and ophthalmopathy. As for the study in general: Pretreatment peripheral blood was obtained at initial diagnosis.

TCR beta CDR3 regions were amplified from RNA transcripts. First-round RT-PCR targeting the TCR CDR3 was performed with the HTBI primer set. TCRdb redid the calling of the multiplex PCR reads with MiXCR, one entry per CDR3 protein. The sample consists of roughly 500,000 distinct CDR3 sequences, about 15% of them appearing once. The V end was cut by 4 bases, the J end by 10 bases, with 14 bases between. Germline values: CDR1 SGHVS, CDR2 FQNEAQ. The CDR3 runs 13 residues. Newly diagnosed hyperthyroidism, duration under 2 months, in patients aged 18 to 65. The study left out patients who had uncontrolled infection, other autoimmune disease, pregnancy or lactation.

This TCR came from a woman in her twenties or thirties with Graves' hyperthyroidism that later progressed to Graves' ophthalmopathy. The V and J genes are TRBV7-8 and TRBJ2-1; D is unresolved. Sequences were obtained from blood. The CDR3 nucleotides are TGTGCCAGCAGCTCCCCTTTTATCGGGGAGCAGTTCTTC. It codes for CASSSPFIGEQFF.